This TCR beta chain was retrieved from a study of CD8 T cells in Susac syndrome. Purification of the CD8+ and CD4+ T cells relied on negative isolation, and TEMRA cells underwent FACS enrichment. V shed 1 base and J 7 bases; nucleotides not matched to a gene: 10. This CDR3 is 18 amino acids long. The germline V gene encodes CDR1 LGHNA and CDR2 YSLEER. An input of about 0.5 to 1 ug of RNA was subjected to reverse transcription using random hexamers. Amplification of TCR beta CDR3 across 54 Vbeta and 13 Jbeta was performed with immunoSEQ multiplex PCR. TCRdb called the immunoSEQ multiplex PCR reads again in MiXCR, with one record for every CDR3 protein. This sample has some 210,000 distinct CDR3 sequences, with approximately 94% found just once.

The TCR comes from a human donor with Susac syndrome. The sample consisted of CD4+ T cells from PBMCs. The V and J genes are TRBV4-3 and TRBJ2-2, with 12 positions matching TRBD1. Here the CDR3 reads CASSQARSGQGASGELFF. CDR3 bases: TGCGCCAGCAGCCAAGCCCGTTCGGGACAGGGGGCGAGCGGGGAGCTGTTTTTT.